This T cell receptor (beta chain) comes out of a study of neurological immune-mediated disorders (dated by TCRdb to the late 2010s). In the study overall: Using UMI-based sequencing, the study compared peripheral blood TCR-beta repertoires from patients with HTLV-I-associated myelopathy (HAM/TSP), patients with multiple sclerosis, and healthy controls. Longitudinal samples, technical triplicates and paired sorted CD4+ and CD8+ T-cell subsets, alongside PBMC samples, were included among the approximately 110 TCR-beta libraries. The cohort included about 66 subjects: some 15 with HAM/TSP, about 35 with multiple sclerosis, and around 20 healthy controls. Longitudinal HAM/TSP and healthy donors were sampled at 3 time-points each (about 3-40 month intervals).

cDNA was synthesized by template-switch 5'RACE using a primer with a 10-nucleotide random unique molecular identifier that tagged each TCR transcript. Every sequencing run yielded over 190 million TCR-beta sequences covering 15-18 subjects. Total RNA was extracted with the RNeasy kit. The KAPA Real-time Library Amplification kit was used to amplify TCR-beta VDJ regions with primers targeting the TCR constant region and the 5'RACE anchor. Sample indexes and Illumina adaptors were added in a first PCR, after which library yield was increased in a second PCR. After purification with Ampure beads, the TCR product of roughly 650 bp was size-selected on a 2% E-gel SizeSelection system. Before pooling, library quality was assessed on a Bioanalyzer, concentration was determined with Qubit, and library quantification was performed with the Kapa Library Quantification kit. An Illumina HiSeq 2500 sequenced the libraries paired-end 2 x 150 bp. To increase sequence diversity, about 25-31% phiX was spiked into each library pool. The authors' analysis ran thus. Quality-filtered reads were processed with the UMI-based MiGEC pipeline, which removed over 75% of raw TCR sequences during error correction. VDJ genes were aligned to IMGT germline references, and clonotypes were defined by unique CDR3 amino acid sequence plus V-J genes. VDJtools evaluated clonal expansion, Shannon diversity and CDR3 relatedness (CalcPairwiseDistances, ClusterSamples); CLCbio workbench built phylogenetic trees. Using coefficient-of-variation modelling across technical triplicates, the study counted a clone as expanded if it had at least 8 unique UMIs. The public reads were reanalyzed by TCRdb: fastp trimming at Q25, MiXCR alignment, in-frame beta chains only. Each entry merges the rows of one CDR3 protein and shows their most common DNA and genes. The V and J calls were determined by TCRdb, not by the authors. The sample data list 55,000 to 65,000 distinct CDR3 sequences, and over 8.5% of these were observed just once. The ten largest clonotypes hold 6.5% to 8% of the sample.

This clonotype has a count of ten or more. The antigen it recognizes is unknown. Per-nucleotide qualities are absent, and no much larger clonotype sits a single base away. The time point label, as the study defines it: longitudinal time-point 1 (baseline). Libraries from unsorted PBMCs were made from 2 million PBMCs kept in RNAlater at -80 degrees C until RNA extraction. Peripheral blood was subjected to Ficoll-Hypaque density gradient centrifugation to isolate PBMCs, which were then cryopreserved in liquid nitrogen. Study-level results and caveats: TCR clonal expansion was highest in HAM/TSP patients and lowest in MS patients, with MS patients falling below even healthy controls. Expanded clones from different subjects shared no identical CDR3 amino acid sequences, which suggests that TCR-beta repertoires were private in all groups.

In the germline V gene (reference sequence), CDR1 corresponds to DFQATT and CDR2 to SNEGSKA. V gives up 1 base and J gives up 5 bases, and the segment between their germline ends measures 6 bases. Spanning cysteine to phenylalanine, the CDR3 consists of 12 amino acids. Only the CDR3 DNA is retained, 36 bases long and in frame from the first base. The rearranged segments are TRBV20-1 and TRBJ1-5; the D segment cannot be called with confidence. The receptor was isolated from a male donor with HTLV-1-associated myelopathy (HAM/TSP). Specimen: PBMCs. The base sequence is TGCAGTGCTAGAGGGGCGGATCAGCCCCAGCATTTT. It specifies CSARGADQPQHF.